The T cell receptor (beta chain) described here comes from a study of shared clonotypes between healthy human individuals. From germline, CDR1 is SGHTS and CDR2 YDEGEE. V shed 4 bases and J shed 2 bases, with 10 bases lying between them. The CDR3 spans 13 residues. Naive CD8 cells lacked CD45RO and underwent positive selection for CCR7, leaving out terminally differentiated effector memory CD45RA+ cells. Libraries were prepared by immunoSEQ multiplex PCR; TCRdb keeps only in-frame clonotypes and omits some of them. The sample lists almost 700,000 clones, about 91% occurring once. What was sequenced was naive CD8+ T cells sorted from blood. The chain is built from TRBV5-8 and TRBJ2-7, with D unclear. The clonotype originates from a man aged 30 to 45 in good health. CDR3 nucleotides: TGTGCCAGCAGCCCCGGGTCCCCCTACGAGCAGTACTTC. Protein sequence: CASSPGSPYEQYF.